Listed below are T cell receptor beta chains from one sample, sequenced in a study of CD8 T cells in ankylosing spondylitis. One entry per CDR3 protein, called by TCRdb with MiXCR from the 5' RACE reads. Of roughly 120,000 distinct CDR3 sequences in the sample, roughly an eighth were seen once. The sequenced sample consisted of blood, either unsorted or a sorted T cell fraction (not recorded which). The receptors here all came from a female donor with ankylosing spondylitis or in good health (not recorded which). The CDR3 runs from the conserved cysteine through the conserved F or W. A D gene is named only where the DNA matches it firmly. Clone size, where shown, is once, few, many, or a class for clones that have expanded.

d_call | j_call | v_call | clone_size | cdr3_nt | cdr3_aa
TRBD2 | TRBJ2-7 | TRBV12-3/TRBV12-4 | NA | TGTGCCAGCAGTTTACGGGGGGGCTTCTACGAGCAGTACTTC | CASSLRGGFYEQYF
NA | TRBJ2-7 | TRBV29-1 | many | TGCAGCGTTGGAGGCATGACCTACGAGCAGTACTTC | CSVGGMTYEQYF
NA | TRBJ1-2 | TRBV29-1 | many | TGCAGCGTTGATGCTCGGGGCCCATCGGGCTACACCTTC | CSVDARGPSGYTF
NA | TRBJ1-2 | TRBV14 | NA | TGTGCCAGCAGCCAATTAGTGACGGGCGACTATGGCTACACCTTC | CASSQLVTGDYGYTF
NA | TRBJ2-7 | TRBV5-8 | NA | TGTGCCAGCAGCTTGGCGCGGGGGCGGTCCAACGAGCAGTACTTC | CASSLARGRSNEQYF
NA | TRBJ2-2 | TRBV7-3 | NA | TGTGCCAGCAACCTGGTTGGCGGGATGAACACCGGGGAGCTGTTTTTT | CASNLVGGMNTGELFF
TRBD1 | TRBJ2-1 | TRBV10-3 | many | TGTGCCATCAGTGAGGCCGGACAGGGTTCAAATGAGCAGTTCTTC | CAISEAGQGSNEQFF
TRBD1 | TRBJ1-5 | TRBV20-1 | few | TGCAGTGCCGGGCCCGGACAGGGGTACAATCAGCCCCAGCATTTT | CSAGPGQGYNQPQHF
TRBD2 | TRBJ2-7 | TRBV20-1 | many | TGCAGTGCTAGGGGCCAGCGGGGGGCCTACGAGCAGTACTTC | CSARGQRGAYEQYF
NA | TRBJ2-2 | TRBV11-2 | many | TGTGCCAGCAGCTACAGCTTAGCAGGGTACGGGGAGCTGTTTTTT | CASSYSLAGYGELFF
TRBD2 | TRBJ2-1 | TRBV12-3/TRBV12-4 | many | TGTGCCAGCAGTTTTTTCACTAGCGGGGGGGTATACAATGAGCAGTTCTTC | CASSFFTSGGVYNEQFF
TRBD2 | TRBJ2-1 | TRBV5-1 | many | TGCGCCAGCAGCTTGGGCCTAGCGGAGTACAATGAGCAGTTCTTC | CASSLGLAEYNEQFF
TRBD1 | TRBJ2-7 | TRBV12-3/TRBV12-4 | many | TGTGCCAGCAGGGAAACAGGGGAAGCCTACGAGCAGTACTTC | CASRETGEAYEQYF
NA | TRBJ2-3 | TRBV7-2 | many | TGTGCCAGCAGCTTATACGGGGGCCAAGCAGATACGCAGTATTTT | CASSLYGGQADTQYF
NA | TRBJ1-4 | TRBV5-1 | many | TGCGCCAGCAGCTTGGAGGGGCCAACTAATGAAAAACTGTTTTTT | CASSLEGPTNEKLFF
NA | TRBJ1-1 | TRBV29-1 | many | TGCAGTGCTGGAGAGACAAACACTGAAGCTTTCTTT | CSAGETNTEAFF
NA | TRBJ2-6 | TRBV3-1 | many | TGTGCCAGCAGCCAAGCGTTTGGGGCCAACGTCCTGACTTTC | CASSQAFGANVLTF
TRBD2 | TRBJ2-7 | TRBV27 | NA | TGTGCCAGCAGTTCCGGGACTAGCGGGAGTTTCTACGAGCAGTACTTC | CASSSGTSGSFYEQYF
NA | TRBJ2-7 | TRBV6-5 | few | TGTGCCAGCAAAGGACAGCGCTACGAGCAGTACTTC | CASKGQRYEQYF
NA | TRBJ2-2 | TRBV11-2 | NA | TGTGCCAGCAGGCCAATCAGGGGTGGTGGTCCCGGGGAGCTGTTTTTT | CASRPIRGGGPGELFF
NA | TRBJ1-2 | TRBV27 | many | TGTGCCAGCAGTTACAGGTTCGAGGGAGGCTATGGCTACACCTTC | CASSYRFEGGYGYTF
NA | TRBJ1-5 | TRBV12-3/TRBV12-4 | NA | TGTGCCAGCAGTTTAGGGACAGCCGATTCCAATCAGCCCCAGCATTTT | CASSLGTADSNQPQHF
NA | TRBJ2-5 | TRBV28 | many | TGTGCCAGCAGCTCCGTAGGGGGGGCGGGATGGACCCAGTACTTC | CASSSVGGAGWTQYF
NA | TRBJ2-5 | TRBV5-1 | NA | TGCACCAGCAGCTTTAACGGGAATAGTAGAGAGACCCAGTACTTC | CTSSFNGNSRETQYF